There are a few counts of the clone carrying this T cell receptor (beta chain). What it binds is not known. V was shortened by 3 bases and J by 3 bases, with 17 bases between the two germline ends. The length of the CDR3 is 16 residues. Germline loops: CDR1 SGHVS, CDR2 FNYEAQ. Each CDR3 protein is one row after TCRdb ran MiXCR on the reads. This sample has roughly 800,000 distinct CDR3 sequences, with 25% to 35% found just once. These data are taken from a study of T cell repertoires in cytomegalovirus infection. This receptor was taken from a human donor in good health (CMV status not recorded). Some clones in this sample may be carry-over from other donors' samples. The sample here was cultured CD8+ T cells from PBMCs, taken from culture after CMV antigen stimulation. This sequence joins TRBV7-6 and TRBJ1-2, with TRBD1 as a possible D gene (6 bases). In DNA form, the CDR3 reads TGTGCCAGCAGCTTTTTTGCACAGGGAGCCGACTATGGCTACACCTTC. Its translation: CASSFFAQGADYGYTF.